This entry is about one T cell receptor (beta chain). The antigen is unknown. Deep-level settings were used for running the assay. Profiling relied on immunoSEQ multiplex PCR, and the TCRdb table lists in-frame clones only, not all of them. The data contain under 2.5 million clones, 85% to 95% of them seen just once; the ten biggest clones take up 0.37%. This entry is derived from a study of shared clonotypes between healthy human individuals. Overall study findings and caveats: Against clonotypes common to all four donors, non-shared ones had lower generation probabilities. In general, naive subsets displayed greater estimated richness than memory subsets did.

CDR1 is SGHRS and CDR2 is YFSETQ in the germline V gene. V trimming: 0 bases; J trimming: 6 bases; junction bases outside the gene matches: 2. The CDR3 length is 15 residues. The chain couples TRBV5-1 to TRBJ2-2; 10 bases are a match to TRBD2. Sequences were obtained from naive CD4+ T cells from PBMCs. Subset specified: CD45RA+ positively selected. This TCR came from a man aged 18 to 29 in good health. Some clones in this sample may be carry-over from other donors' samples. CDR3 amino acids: CASSLVLAGAGELFF. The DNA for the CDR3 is TGCGCCAGCAGCTTGGTCCTAGCGGGAGCCGGGGAGCTGTTTTTT.